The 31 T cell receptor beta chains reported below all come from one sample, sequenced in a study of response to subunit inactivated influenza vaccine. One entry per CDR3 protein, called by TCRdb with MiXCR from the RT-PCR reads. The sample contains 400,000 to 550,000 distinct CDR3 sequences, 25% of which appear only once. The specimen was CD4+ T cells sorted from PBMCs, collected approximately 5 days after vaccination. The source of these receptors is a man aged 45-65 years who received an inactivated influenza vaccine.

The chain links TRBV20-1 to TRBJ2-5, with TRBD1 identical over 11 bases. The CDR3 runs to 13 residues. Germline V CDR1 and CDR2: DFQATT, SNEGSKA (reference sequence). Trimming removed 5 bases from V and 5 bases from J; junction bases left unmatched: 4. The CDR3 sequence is CSAARDRGETQYF. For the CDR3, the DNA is TGCAGTGCTGCCCGGGACAGGGGGGAGACCCAGTACTTC.

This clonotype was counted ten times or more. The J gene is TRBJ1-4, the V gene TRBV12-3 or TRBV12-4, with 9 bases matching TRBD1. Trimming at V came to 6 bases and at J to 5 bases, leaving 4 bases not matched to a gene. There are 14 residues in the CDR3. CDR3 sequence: CASSQDRGNEKLFF. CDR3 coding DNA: TGTGCCAGCAGCCAAGACAGGGGGAATGAAAAACTGTTTTTT.

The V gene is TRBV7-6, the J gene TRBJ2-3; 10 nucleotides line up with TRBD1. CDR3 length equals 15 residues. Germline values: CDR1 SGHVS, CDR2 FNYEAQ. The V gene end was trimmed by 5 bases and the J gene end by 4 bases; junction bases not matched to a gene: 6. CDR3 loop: CASSRVGQGADTQYF. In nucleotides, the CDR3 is TGTGCCAGCAGCCGGGTAGGACAGGGGGCAGATACGCAGTATTTT.

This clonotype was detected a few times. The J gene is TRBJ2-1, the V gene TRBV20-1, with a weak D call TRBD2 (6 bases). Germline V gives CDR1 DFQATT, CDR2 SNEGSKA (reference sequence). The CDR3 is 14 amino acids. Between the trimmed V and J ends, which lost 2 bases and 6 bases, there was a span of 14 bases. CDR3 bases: TGCAGTGCTAGACAACTAGCCCCCTTCAATGAGCAGTTCTTC. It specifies CSARQLAPFNEQFF.

In DNA form, the CDR3 reads TGTGCCAGCAGTGATCTCGTGGCCTCCAATGAGCAGTTCTTC. Translated: CASSDLVASNEQFF. The chain uses TRBV2 and TRBJ2-1; D gene uncertain. Looked up from germline, CDR1 is SNHLY and CDR2 is FYNNEI. V dropped 3 bases and J dropped 6 bases, with 12 bases sitting between them. The length of the CDR3 is 14 residues.

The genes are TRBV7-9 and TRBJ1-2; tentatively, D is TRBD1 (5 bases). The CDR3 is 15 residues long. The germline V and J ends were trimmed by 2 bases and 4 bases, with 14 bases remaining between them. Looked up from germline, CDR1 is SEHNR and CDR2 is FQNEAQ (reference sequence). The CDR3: CASSLFGRRGYGYTF. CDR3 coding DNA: TGTGCCAGCAGCTTATTCGGCAGGAGGGGCTATGGCTACACCTTC. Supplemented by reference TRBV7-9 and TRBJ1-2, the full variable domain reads DTGVSQNPRHKITKRGQNVTFRCDPISEHNRLYWYRQTLGQGPEFLTYFQNEAQLEKSRLLSDRFSAERPKGSFSTLEIQRTEQGDSAMYLCASSLFGRRGYGYTFGSGTRLTVV.

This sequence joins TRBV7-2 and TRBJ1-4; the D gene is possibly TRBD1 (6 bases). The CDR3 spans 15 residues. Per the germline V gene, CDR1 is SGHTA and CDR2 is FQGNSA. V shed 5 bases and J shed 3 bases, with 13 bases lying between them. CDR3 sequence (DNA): TGTGCCAGCAGCCCGGCCAGGGGAGCTAATGAAAAACTGTTTTTT. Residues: CASSPARGANEKLFF.

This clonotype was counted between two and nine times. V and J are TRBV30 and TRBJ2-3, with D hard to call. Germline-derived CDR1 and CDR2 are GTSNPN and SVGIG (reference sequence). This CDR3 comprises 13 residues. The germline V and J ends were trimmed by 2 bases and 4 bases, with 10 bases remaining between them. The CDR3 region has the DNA TGTGCCTGGAGTAGGCCGCCCCCAGATACGCAGTATTTT. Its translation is CAWSRPPPDTQYF.

In DNA, the CDR3 is TGCAGTGGGACAGGGAGGGATGAGCAGTTCTTC. It specifies CSGTGRDEQFF. This chain uses TRBV20-1 with TRBJ2-1; D may be TRBD1 (8 bases). The CDR3 extends over 11 amino acids. From germline, CDR1 is DFQATT and CDR2 SNEGSKA (reference sequence). Deletions cut 7 bases from V and 8 bases from J, with 12 bases between.

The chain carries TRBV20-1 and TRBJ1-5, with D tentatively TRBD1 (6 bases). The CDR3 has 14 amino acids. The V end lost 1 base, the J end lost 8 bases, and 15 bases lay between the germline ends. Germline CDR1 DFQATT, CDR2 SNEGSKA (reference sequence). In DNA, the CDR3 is TGCAGTGCTAGAGTAGGGGGTGCTTGGGAGCCCCAGCATTTT. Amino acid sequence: CSARVGGAWEPQHF.

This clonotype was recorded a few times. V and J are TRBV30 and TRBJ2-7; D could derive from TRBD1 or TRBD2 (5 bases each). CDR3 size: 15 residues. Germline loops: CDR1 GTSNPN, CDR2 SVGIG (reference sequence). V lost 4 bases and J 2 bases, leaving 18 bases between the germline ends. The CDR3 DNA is TGTGCCTGGAAAATCTTGGGCAGGGAGCCCTACGAGCAGTACTTC. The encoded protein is CAWKILGREPYEQYF.

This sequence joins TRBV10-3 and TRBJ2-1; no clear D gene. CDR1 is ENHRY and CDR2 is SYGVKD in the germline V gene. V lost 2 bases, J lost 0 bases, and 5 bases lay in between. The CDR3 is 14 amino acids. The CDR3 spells CAISEGDSYNEQFF. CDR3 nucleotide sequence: TGTGCCATCAGTGAGGGGGACTCCTACAATGAGCAGTTCTTC.

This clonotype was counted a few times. CDR3 loop: CASSLTRPTLGGYTF. For the CDR3, the DNA is TGTGCCAGCAGTTTAACTCGGCCCACTTTGGGGGGCTACACCTTC. The chain is built from TRBV12-3 or TRBV12-4 and TRBJ1-2, with D unresolved. V lost 2 bases to trimming and J lost 8 bases, with 18 bases between them. The CDR3 runs to 15 residues.

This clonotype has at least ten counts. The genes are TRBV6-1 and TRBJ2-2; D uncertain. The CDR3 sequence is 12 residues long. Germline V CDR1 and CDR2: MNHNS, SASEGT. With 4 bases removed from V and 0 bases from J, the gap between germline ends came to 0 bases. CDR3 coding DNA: TGTGCCAGCAGTGCGAACACCGGGGAGCTGTTTTTT. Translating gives CASSANTGELFF.

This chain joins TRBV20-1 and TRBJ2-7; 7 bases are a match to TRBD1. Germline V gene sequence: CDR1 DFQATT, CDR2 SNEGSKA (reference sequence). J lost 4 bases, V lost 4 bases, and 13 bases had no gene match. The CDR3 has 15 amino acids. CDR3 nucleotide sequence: TGCAGTGCTATAAGCACCGACAGGGCCACGTACGAGCAGTACTTC. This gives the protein CSAISTDRATYEQYF.

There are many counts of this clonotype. The CDR3 sequence: CASSFMGTSGSYEQYF. The CDR3 nucleotides read TGTGCCAGCAGCTTCATGGGGACTAGCGGGTCCTACGAGCAGTACTTC. This chain joins TRBV12-3 or TRBV12-4 and TRBJ2-7, with TRBD2 matching 12 bases. V dropped 6 bases and J dropped 1; count of bases not matched to a gene: 7. The CDR3 loop spans 16 amino acids.

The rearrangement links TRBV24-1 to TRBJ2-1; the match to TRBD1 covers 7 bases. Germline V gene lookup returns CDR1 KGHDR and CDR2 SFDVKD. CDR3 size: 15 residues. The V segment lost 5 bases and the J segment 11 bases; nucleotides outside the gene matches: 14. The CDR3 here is CATSGTGSANNKQFF. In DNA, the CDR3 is TGTGCCACCAGTGGGACAGGAAGCGCAAATAATAAGCAGTTCTTC.

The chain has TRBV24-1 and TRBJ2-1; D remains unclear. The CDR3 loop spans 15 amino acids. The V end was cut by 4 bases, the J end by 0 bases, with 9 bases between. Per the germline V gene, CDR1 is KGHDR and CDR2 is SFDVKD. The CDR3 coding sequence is TGTGCCACCAGTGAAGGTGCCTTCTCCTACAATGAGCAGTTCTTC. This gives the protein CATSEGAFSYNEQFF.

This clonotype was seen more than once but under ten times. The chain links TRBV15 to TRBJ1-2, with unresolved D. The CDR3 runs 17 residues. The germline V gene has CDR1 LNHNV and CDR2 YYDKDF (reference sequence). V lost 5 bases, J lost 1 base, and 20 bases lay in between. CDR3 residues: CATSEEYAGAGNYGYTF. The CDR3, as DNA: TGTGCCACCAGCGAAGAGTACGCGGGCGCGGGTAACTATGGCTACACCTTC.

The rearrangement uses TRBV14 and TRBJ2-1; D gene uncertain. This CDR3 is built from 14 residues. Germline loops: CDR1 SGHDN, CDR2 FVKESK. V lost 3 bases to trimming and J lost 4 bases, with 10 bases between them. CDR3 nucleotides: TGTGCCAGCAGCCATTTCCCTCGGTACAATGAGCAGTTCTTC. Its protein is CASSHFPRYNEQFF. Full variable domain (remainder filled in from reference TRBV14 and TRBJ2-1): EAGVTQFPSHSVIEKGQTVTLRCDPISGHDNLYWYRRVMGKEIKFLLHFVKESKQDESGMPNNRFLAERTGGTYSTLKVQPAELEDSGVYFCASSHFPRYNEQFFGPGTRLTVL.

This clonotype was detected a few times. CDR3 in amino acids: CASSLELAGGRADTQYF. In DNA form, the CDR3 reads TGTGCCAGCAGCTTGGAGCTAGCGGGAGGTCGGGCAGATACGCAGTATTTT. V and J are TRBV5-5 and TRBJ2-3; TRBD2 matches at 11 bases. The CDR3 contains 17 residues. Germline CDR1 SGHKS, CDR2 YYEKEE (reference sequence). The V gene end was trimmed by 0 bases and the J gene end by 4 bases; junction bases not matched to a gene: 7.

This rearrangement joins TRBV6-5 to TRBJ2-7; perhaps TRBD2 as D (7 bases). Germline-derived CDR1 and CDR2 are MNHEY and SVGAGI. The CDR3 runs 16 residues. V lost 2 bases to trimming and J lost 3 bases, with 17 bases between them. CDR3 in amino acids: CASSYGRVGGIYEQYF. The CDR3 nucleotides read TGTGCCAGCAGTTACGGGAGGGTAGGGGGGATCTACGAGCAGTACTTC.

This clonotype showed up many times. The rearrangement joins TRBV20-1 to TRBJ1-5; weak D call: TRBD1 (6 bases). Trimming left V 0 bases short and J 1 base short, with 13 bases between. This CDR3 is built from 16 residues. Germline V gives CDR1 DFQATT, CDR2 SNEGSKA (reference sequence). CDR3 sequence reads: CSARDWRQGSNQPQHF. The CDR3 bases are TGCAGTGCTAGAGATTGGCGGCAGGGGAGCAATCAGCCCCAGCATTTT.

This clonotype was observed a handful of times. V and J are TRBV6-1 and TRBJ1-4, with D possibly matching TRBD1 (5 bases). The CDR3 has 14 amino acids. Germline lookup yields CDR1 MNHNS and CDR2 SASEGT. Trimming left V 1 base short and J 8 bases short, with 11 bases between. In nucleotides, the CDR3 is TGTGCCAGCAGTGAAGTCCGCCGGGGCGAAAAACTGTTTTTT. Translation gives CASSEVRRGEKLFF.

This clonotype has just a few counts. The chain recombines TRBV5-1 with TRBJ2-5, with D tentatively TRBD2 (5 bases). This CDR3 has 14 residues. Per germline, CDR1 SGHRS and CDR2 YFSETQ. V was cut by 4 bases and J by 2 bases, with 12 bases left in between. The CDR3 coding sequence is TGCGCCAGCAGCACCGGGGTGATACAAGAGACCCAGTACTTC. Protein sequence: CASSTGVIQETQYF.

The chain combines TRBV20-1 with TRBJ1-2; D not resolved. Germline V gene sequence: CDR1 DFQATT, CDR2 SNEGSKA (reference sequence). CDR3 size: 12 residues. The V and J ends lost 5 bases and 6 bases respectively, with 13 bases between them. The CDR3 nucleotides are TGCAGTGCTCGGAGGTTGACGGATGGCTACACCTTC. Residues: CSARRLTDGYTF.

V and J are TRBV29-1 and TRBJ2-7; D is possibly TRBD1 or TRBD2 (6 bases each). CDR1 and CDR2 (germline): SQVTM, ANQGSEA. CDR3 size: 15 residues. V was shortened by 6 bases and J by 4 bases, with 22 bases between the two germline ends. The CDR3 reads CSVAGGRAGAYEQYF. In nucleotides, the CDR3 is TGCAGCGTAGCCGGGGGTCGAGCAGGGGCATACGAGCAGTACTTC.

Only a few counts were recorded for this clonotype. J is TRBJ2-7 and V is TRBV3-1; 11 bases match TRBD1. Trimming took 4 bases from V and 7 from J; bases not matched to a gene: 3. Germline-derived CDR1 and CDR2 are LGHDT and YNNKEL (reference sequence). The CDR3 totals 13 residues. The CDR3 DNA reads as TGTGCCAGCAGCCCTAGGGACAGGGGGGAGCAGTACTTC. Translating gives CASSPRDRGEQYF.

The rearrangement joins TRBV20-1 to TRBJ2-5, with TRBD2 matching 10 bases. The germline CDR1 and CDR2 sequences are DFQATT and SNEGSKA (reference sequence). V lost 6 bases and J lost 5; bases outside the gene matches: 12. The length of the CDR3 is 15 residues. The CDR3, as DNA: TGCAGTGCAACCTCCGGGACTAGCGTAATGGAGACCCAGTACTTC. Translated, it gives CSATSGTSVMETQYF.

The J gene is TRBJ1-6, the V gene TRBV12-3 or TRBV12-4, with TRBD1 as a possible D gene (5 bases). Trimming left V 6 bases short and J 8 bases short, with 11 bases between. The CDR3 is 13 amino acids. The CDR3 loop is CASSRDGDSPLHF. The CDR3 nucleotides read TGTGCCAGCAGCAGGGACGGGGATTCACCCCTCCACTTT.

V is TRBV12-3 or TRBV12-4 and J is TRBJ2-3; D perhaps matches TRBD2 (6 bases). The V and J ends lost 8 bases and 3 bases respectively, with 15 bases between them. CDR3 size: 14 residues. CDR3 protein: CASGPAGGTDTQYF. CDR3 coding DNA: TGTGCCAGCGGGCCAGCGGGCGGGACAGATACGCAGTATTTT.